The source of this T cell receptor beta chain is a study of T cell responses to AZD1222 COVID-19 vaccine. Study conclusions and caveats: Nearly half of spike-specific TCRs reportedly go after variant regions that carry no mutations. Receipt of two AZD1222 doses was followed by a rise in Spike-specific TCR breadth and depth. The study sampled repertoires only after the peak T cell response. Possibly, clonal diversity was underestimated; donors were largely white British and included more females.

Notes on this clone: Its antigen is still unknown.

Only in-frame clones appear in the TCRdb table, and some are missing; sequencing was by immunoSEQ multiplex PCR. In the table there are 75,000 to 90,000 clones, approximately 85% of which are singletons. The CDR3 has 16 amino acids. Looked up from germline, CDR1 is ENHRY and CDR2 is SYGVKD. V lost 0 bases to trimming and J lost 8 bases, with 20 bases between them. The chain recombines TRBV10-3 with TRBJ2-7, with D uncertain. The material was peripheral blood, obtained 28 days after the second AZD1222 dose. The origin of this receptor is an adult who received the AZD1222 COVID-19 vaccine. The CDR3 region has the DNA TGTGCCATCAGTGAGTCGAAAAGGGTGGCGTTCCAGCAGCAGTACTTC. Translation: CAISESKRVAFQQQYF.